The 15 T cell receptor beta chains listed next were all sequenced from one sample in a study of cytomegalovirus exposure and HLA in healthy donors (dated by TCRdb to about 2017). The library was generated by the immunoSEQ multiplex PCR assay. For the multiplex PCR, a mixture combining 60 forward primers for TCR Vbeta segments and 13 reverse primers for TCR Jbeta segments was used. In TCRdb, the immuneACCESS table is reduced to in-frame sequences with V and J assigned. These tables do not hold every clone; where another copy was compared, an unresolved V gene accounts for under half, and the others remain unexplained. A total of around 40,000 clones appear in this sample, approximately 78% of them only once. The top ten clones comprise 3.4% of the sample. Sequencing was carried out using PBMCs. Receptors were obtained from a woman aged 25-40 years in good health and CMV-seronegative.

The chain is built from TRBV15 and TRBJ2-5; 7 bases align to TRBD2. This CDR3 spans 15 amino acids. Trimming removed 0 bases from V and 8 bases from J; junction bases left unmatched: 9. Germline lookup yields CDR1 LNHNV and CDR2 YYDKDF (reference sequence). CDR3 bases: TGTGCCACCAGCAGAGATTTTAGCGGGCCCACAACCCAGTACTTC. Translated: CATSRDFSGPTTQYF.

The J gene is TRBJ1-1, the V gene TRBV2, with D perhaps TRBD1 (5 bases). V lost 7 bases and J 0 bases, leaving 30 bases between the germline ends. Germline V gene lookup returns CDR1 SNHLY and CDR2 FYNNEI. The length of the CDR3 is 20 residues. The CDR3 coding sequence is TGTGCCAGCACCCCGAGGCTCGGGCGCAGGGAGGGGCGAGTGAACACTGAAGCTTTCTTT. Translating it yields CASTPRLGRREGRVNTEAFF.

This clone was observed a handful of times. CDR3 DNA: TGTGCCAGCAGTGACAGGGATGGCTACACCTTC. This encodes CASSDRDGYTF. V is TRBV6-5 and J is TRBJ1-2, with 7 nucleotides matching TRBD1. The CDR3 totals 11 residues. V lost 5 bases and J lost 6; bases outside the gene matches: 0. Germline V gene data show CDR1 as MNHEY and CDR2 as SVGAGI.

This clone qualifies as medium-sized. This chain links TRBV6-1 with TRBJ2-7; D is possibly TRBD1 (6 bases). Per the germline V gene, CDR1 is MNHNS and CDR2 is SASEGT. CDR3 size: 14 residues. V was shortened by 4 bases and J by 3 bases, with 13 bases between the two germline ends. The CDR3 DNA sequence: TGTGCCAGCAGTGGAGGCAGGGGCTTCTACGAGCAGTACTTC. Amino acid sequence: CASSGGRGFYEQYF.

The CDR3 region has the DNA TGCAGTGCAATCCCTAGCGATACGCAGTATTTT. It codes for CSAIPSDTQYF. This chain links TRBV20-1 with TRBJ2-3; a weak D match, TRBD2 (5 bases). V shed 6 bases and J shed 6 bases, with 10 bases lying between them. Germline V gene data show CDR1 as DFQATT and CDR2 as SNEGSKA (reference sequence). This CDR3 region has 11 residues.

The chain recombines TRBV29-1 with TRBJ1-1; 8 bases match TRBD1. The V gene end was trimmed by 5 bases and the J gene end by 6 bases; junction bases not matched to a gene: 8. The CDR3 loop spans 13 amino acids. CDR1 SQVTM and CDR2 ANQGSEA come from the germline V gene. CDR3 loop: CSVSDRGWSEAFF. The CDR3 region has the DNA TGCAGCGTTTCAGACAGGGGATGGTCTGAAGCTTTCTTT.

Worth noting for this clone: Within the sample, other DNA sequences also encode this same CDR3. Here the CDR3 DNA reads TGCGCCAGCAGCTTTAGCGGGAGCTCCTACGAGCAGTACTTC. This codes for CASSFSGSSYEQYF. The chain has TRBV5-1 and TRBJ2-7; 9 bases are shared with TRBD2. Germline assignment: CDR1 SGHRS and CDR2 YFSETQ. With 2 bases clipped from V and 0 bases from J, the junction kept 0 bases outside the gene matches. The CDR3 runs 14 residues.

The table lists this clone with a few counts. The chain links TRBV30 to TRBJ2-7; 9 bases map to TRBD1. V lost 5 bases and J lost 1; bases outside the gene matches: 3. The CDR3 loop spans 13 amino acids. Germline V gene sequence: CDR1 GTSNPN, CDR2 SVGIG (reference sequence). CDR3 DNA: TGTGCCTGGCGACAGGGGGTATCCTACGAGCAGTACTTC. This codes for CAWRQGVSYEQYF.

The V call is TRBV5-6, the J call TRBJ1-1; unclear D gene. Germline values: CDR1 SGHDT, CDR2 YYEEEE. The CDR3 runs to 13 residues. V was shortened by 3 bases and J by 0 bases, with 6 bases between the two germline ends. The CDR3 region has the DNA TGTGCCAGCAGCTGGGCCCTGAACACTGAAGCTTTCTTT. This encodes CASSWALNTEAFF. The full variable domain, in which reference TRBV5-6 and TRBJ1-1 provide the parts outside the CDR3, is DAGVTQSPTHLIKTRGQQVTLRCSPKSGHDTVSWYQQALGQGPQFIFQYYEEEERQRGNFPDRFSGHQFPNYSSELNVNALLLGDSALYLCASSWALNTEAFFGQGTRLTVV.

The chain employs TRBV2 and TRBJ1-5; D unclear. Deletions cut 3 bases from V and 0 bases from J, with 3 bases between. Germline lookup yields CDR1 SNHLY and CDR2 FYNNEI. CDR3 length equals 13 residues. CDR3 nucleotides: TGTGCCAGCAGTGAGAGTAGCAATCAGCCCCAGCATTTT. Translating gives CASSESSNQPQHF.

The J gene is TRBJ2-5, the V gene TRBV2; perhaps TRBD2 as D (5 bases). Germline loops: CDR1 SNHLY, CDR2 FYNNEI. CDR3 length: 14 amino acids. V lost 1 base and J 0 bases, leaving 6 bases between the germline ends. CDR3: CASSEGEYQETQYF. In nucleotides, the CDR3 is TGTGCCAGCAGTGAAGGGGAGTACCAAGAGACCCAGTACTTC.

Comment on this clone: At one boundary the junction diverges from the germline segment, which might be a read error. CDR3: CASSSNPGLPFF. DNA of the CDR3: TGTGCCAGCTCATCAAATCCCGGACTACCCTTTTTC. The rearrangement links TRBV18 to TRBJ2-4, with D perhaps TRBD2 (6 bases). CDR1 is KGHSH, CDR2 LQKENI, per germline. The CDR3 has 12 amino acids.

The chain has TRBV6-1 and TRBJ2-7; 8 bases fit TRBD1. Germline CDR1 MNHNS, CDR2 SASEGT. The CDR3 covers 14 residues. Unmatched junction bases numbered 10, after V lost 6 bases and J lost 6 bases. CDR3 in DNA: TGTGCCAGCAGGACGGGACAGGCCGGGTTCGAGCAGTACTTC. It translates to CASRTGQAGFEQYF.

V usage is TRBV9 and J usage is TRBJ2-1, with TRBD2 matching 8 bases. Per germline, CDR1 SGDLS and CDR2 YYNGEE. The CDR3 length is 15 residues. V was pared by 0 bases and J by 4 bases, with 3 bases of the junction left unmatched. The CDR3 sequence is CASSVDGGAYNEQFF. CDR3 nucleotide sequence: TGTGCCAGCAGCGTAGACGGGGGGGCGTACAATGAGCAGTTCTTC. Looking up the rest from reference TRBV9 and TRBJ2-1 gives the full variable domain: DSGVTQTPKHLITATGQRVTLRCSPRSGDLSVYWYQQSLDQGLQFLIQYYNGEERAKGNILERFSAQQFPDLHSELNLSSLELGDSALYFCASSVDGGAYNEQFFGPGTRLTVL.

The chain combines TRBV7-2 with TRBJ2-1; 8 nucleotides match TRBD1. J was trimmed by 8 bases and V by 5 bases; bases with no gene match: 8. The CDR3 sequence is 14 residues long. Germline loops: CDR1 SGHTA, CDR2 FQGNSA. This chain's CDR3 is CASSSRTGSDEQFF. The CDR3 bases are TGTGCCAGCAGCAGCCGGACAGGGAGTGATGAGCAGTTCTTC.